A single sample is the source of the 2 T cell receptor beta chains below, sequenced in a study of blood T cell repertoires in COVID-19. Only in-frame clones appear in the TCRdb table, and some are missing; sequencing was by immunoSEQ multiplex PCR. The table includes fewer than 300,000 clones, over 70% detected once. The material sequenced was peripheral blood. These TCRs come from a woman aged 40-49 years who had recovered from COVID-19.

The CDR3 sequence is CAISSTGRVAKNIQYF. CDR3 nucleotides: TGTGCCATCAGCTCTACCGGGAGAGTAGCCAAAAACATTCAGTACTTC. J is TRBJ2-4 and V is TRBV10-3; D is perhaps TRBD2 (6 bases). CDR1 is ENHRY, CDR2 SYGVKD, per germline. CDR3 size: 16 residues. V was shortened by 6 bases and J by 0 bases, with 15 bases between the two germline ends.

V gene TRBV19 combines with J gene TRBJ1-1; D might be TRBD1 (5 bases). The CDR3 has 13 amino acids. V lost 6 bases and J 1 base, leaving 9 bases between the germline ends. Per the germline V gene, CDR1 is LNHDA and CDR2 is SQIVND (reference sequence). CDR3 loop: CASRFTGNTEAFF. Written as DNA, the CDR3 is TGTGCCAGTAGATTTACAGGGAACACTGAAGCTTTCTTT.